Below, 17 T cell receptor beta chains from the same sample are listed, as sequenced in a study of shared clonotypes between healthy human individuals. TCRdb keeps only in-frame clones here, not all; method: immunoSEQ multiplex PCR. The sample has about 1.1 million clones, about four fifths seen once. The sequencing sample was made of memory CD4+ T cells from PBMCs. As to subset: CD45RA-negative fraction. These receptor sequences come from a man aged 18 to 29 in good health. Some clones in this sample may be carry-over from other donors' samples.

This chain uses TRBV30 with TRBJ2-2; possible D gene TRBD2, 5 bases. V was trimmed by 4 bases and J by 6 bases, leaving 21 bases between them. CDR1 and CDR2 (germline): GTSNPN, SVGIG (reference sequence). CDR3 size: 16 residues. CDR3 in DNA: TGTGCCTGGACCCCCGACTACATCCCCGGGGCCGGGGAGCTGTTTTTT. It translates to CAWTPDYIPGAGELFF.

The V call is TRBV5-1, the J call TRBJ1-5; 7 nucleotides agree with TRBD1. Germline-derived CDR1 and CDR2 are SGHRS and YFSETQ. V lost 4 bases to trimming and J lost 10 bases; unmatched junction nucleotides: 11. The CDR3 runs to 14 residues. The CDR3: CASSPTDRSPPQHF. The CDR3 region has the DNA TGCGCCAGCAGCCCTACGGACAGGTCTCCACCCCAGCATTTT.

Worth noting for this clone: This CDR3 is also generated by other DNA sequences in the sample. The chain employs TRBV18 and TRBJ2-7; unclear D gene. The CDR3 has 14 amino acids. Germline CDR1 reads KGHSH; CDR2 reads LQKENI. V was clipped by 0 bases and J by 2 bases, with 8 bases between them. The CDR3 sequence is CASSPPGRPYEQYF. In DNA form, the CDR3 reads TGTGCCAGCTCACCACCCGGCAGGCCCTACGAGCAGTACTTC.

The chain uses TRBV5-8 and TRBJ2-5, with 7 positions matching TRBD1. CDR3 size: 14 residues. The germline CDR1 and CDR2 sequences are SGHTS and YDEGEE. Losses at the gene ends were 4 bases for V and 1 base for J; bases not matched to a gene: 4. The CDR3 DNA reads as TGTGCCAGCAGCATAGGGGGCCTCCAAGAGACCCAGTACTTC. As protein: CASSIGGLQETQYF.

This clone was recorded only once. A far larger clone lies a single base away; this is likely a read error. The same CDR3 is also encoded by other DNA sequences in this sample. V is TRBV28 and J is TRBJ1-2; no reliable D call. V lost 2 bases and J 1 base, leaving 5 bases between the germline ends. Looked up from germline, CDR1 is MDHEN and CDR2 is SYDVKM. This CDR3 region has 13 residues. The CDR3 spells CASSLKGNYGYTF. The DNA of the CDR3 is TGTGCCAGCAGTTTAAAGGGTAACTATGGCTACACCTTC.

The chain has TRBV5-8 and TRBJ2-3; a weak D match, TRBD2 (5 bases). The length of the CDR3 is 14 residues. Germline CDR1 and CDR2: SGHTS and YDEGEE. Trimming removed 3 bases at V and 2 bases at J, with 10 bases between. The CDR3 DNA follows: TGTGCCAGCAGCTCCCGGGATAACACAGATACGCAGTATTTT. Its protein product is CASSSRDNTDTQYF.

The rearrangement uses TRBV4-1 and TRBJ2-5; 8 nucleotides line up with TRBD1. The V segment lost 3 bases and the J segment 5 bases; nucleotides outside the gene matches: 8. Germline CDR1 and CDR2: MGHRA and YSYEKL. The CDR3 is 15 amino acids. DNA for the CDR3: TGCGCCAGCAGCCAGTCCGACAGGGGATTGGAGACCCAGTACTTC. It encodes CASSQSDRGLETQYF.

The table lists this clone with a few counts. This chain links TRBV7-3 with TRBJ2-6; the D gene could be TRBD1 or TRBD2 (5 bases each). The CDR3 consists of 18 residues. Trimming stripped 2 bases from V and 1 base from J, with 15 bases between. Per germline, CDR1 SGHTA and CDR2 FQGTGA. CDR3 nucleotide sequence: TGTGCCAGCAGCTTAGTTCCCTGGGGCGGGTCTGGGGCCAACGTCCTGACTTTC. Translating gives CASSLVPWGGSGANVLTF.

This clone was counted a single time. The rearrangement links TRBV23-1 to TRBJ2-2; possibly TRBD2 for D (6 bases). TRBV23-1 falls under the ORF class, with uncertain function. This CDR3 spans 16 amino acids. Deletions cut 2 bases from V and 2 bases from J, with 12 bases between. CDR3 loop: CASSQPLASNTGELFF. The CDR3 nucleotides are TGCGCCAGCAGTCAACCCCTAGCGAGCAACACCGGGGAGCTGTTTTTT.

This chain connects TRBV18 to TRBJ2-5; D is possibly TRBD1 or TRBD2 (5 bases each). V was clipped by 2 bases and J by 4 bases, with 11 bases between them. In germline, CDR1 is KGHSH, CDR2 LQKENI. The CDR3 contains 14 residues. CDR3 region: CASSPVGERETQYF. Here the CDR3 DNA reads TGTGCCAGCTCACCAGTGGGGGAACGAGAGACCCAGTACTTC.

The rearrangement uses TRBV28 and TRBJ1-4; 8 nucleotides align to TRBD1. Unmatched junction bases numbered 11, after V lost 7 bases and J lost 7 bases. The germline V gene has CDR1 MDHEN and CDR2 SYDVKM. This CDR3 region has 15 residues. CDR3 region: CASTTYRGSGEKLFF. CDR3 DNA: TGTGCCAGCACCACTTACAGGGGGTCAGGTGAAAAACTGTTTTTT.

As for this clone: A much larger clone lies a single base off, so this may be a read error. This rearrangement joins TRBV20-1 to TRBJ2-7; D unresolved. Germline V CDR1 and CDR2: DFQATT, SNEGSKA (reference sequence). The ends were cut back, 4 bases at V and 2 bases at J, with 0 bases in the middle. The CDR3 is 9 amino acids. The CDR3 reads CSATYEQYF. DNA of the CDR3: TGCAGTGCTACCTACGAGCAGTACTTC.

The CDR3 sequence: CSVEGQGVDEQFF. The CDR3 DNA sequence: TGCAGCGTTGAGGGACAGGGGGTGGATGAGCAGTTCTTC. The chain joins TRBV29-1 to TRBJ2-1; TRBD1 matches 11 bases. The V and J ends lost 3 bases and 8 bases, in that order; junction bases with no gene match: 3. Germline V gives CDR1 SQVTM, CDR2 ANQGSEA. CDR3 length equals 13 residues.

This clone has a handful of counts. The rearrangement joins TRBV4-2 to TRBJ1-5; D may be TRBD1 (6 bases). V was shortened by 3 bases and J by 2 bases, with 17 bases between the two germline ends. Germline V CDR1 and CDR2: LGHNA, YNFKEQ. This CDR3 has 17 residues. The CDR3 DNA follows: TGTGCCAGCAGCCAGGGTACTATAGGGGGTGGCAATCAGCCCCAGCATTTT. Residues: CASSQGTIGGGNQPQHF.

This chain links TRBV4-3 with TRBJ1-1; D not certain. Between the trimmed V and J ends, which lost 4 bases and 5 bases, there was a span of 11 bases. There are 13 residues in the CDR3. Germline V lookup: CDR1 LGHNA, CDR2 YSLEER. Written as DNA, the CDR3 is TGCGCCAGCAGCCCTGACCCTCAAACTGAAGCTTTCTTT. This gives the protein CASSPDPQTEAFF.

V is TRBV6-5 and J is TRBJ1-1; tentatively, D is TRBD1 (6 bases). Per germline, CDR1 MNHEY and CDR2 SVGAGI. The CDR3 spans 14 residues. V lost 4 bases and J lost 4, with 13 bases in between. The chain's CDR3 is CASSSTTGTTEAFF. As DNA, the CDR3 is TGTGCCAGCAGTTCCACCACAGGGACCACTGAAGCTTTCTTT.

This clone was counted a few times. The chain couples TRBV27 to TRBJ2-1; 7 positions match TRBD2. Germline trimming cut 3 bases from V and 8 bases from J; bases unmatched to any gene: 7. Germline V gives CDR1 MNHEY, CDR2 SMNVEV (reference sequence). This CDR3 has 14 amino acids. The CDR3 DNA sequence: TGTGCCAGCAGTTTGGGCGGGAGTAACTATGAGCAGTTCTTC. It translates to CASSLGGSNYEQFF.